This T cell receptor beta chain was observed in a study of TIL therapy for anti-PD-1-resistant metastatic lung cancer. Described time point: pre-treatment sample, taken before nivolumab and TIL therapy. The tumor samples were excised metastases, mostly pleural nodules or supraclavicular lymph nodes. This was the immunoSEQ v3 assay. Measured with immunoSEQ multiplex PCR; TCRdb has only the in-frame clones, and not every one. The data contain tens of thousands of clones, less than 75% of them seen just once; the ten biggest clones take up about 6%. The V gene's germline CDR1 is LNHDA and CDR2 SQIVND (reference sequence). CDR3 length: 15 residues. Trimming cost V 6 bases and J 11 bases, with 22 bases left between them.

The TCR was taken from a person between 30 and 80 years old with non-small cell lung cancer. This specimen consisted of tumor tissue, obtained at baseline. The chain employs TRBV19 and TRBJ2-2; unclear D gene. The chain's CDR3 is CASSLISQNMRELFF. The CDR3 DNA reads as TGTGCCAGTAGCCTTATATCACAGAATATGAGAGAGCTGTTTTTT.